The text below deals with one TCR beta chain. Its recognized antigen is unknown. No clone much larger than this one lies a single base away; base qualities are absent. The sample has other DNA sequences that encode this CDR3 too. Including cysteine and phenylalanine, the CDR3 has 13 amino acids. The sequence is cut down to CDR3 DNA, 39 bases in frame from base 1. The germline V gene (reference sequence) provides CDR1 MNHEY and CDR2 SMNVEV. V is pared back by 4 bases and J by 5 bases, with 8 bases lying between the germline termini. For the CD8 naive samples, CD45RO-negative cells were positively selected for CCR7, yielding a CD45RA+CCR7+ population from which TemRA cells were excluded. The donors were healthy, HIV-negative adults who had no recently reported acute infections or vaccinations. All donors were Caucasian adults living in Nashville, Tennessee, USA. After blood collection by leukapheresis, PBMCs were isolated using Ficoll-Histopaque density gradient centrifugation and then cryopreserved in the vapor phase of liquid nitrogen. Analytical flow cytometry was used to check the purity and quantity of every magnetically sorted T cell population. From each sorted fraction, genomic DNA was isolated and quantified by UV absorbance on a Nanodrop 2000c.

The sample comes from a study of shared clonotypes between healthy human individuals (TCRdb year 2020). In the study overall: The cohort included a few men and two women between 18 and 49 years of age. For each donor, CD4 naive and CD4 memory were each given three plates, CD8 naive was given two plates, and CD8 memory was given one plate. Leukapheresis yielded between about 0.8 and 9.5 billion PBMCs per donor. Libraries were prepared and TCR repertoires were sequenced by different laboratories using diverse techniques, in order to increase sequencing depth and limit assay-specific biases. Blood TCR repertoires of five healthy adults were deeply sequenced to estimate repertoire size and the extent of clonotype sharing between individuals.

Study-level results and caveats: Roughly 5.2% of naive CD4, 3.5% of naive CD8, approximately 2% of memory CD4, and 0.4% of memory CD8 clonotypes were shared across a few donors. Sampling was limited to blood, and TCR repertoires in tissue likely differ from TCR repertoires in blood. Clonotypes shared by all four sorted-subset donors showed higher generation probabilities than non-shared clonotypes. Incomplete sequencing was indicated by rarefaction of sorted-subset datasets, despite the large sequencing depth. Naive subsets generally had larger estimated clonotype richness than memory subsets did. Based on pairwise subsampling, the degree of clonotype sharing among donors was expected to be affected by sequencing depth. The small number of donors limited the genetic and exposure-history diversity represented.

Using the deep immunoSEQ assay, TCR CDR3 regions were amplified from genomic DNA by multiplex PCR. Extracted genomic DNA from each cell subset was distributed evenly across all wells of several immunoSEQ 96-well plates, and each plate was treated as a replicate. Each replicate PCR for sorted subsets received around 200 ng genomic DNA, equal to roughly 33,000 T cell genomes. Purified libraries were measured with a Qubit 3.0 fluorometer, size-checked on a Bioanalyzer 2100, and measured again with the KAPA Library Quantification kit. Every immunoSEQ 96-well plate was sequenced on a dedicated single-read 150-cycle Illumina NextSeq 550 flow cell. The paper's data handling went like this. The immunoSEQ output contained only junctional sequences without quality scores, so filtering could not match that applied to full-length reads. To assign V/J genes and CDR3, sequences were annotated against IMGT germline references using PyIR, a Python wrapper for IgBLAST v1.9. Any read was removed if the V/J assignment was weak (E-value above 1e-6), the CDR3 was missing, or the read contained stop codons, out-of-frame junctions, or ambiguous translated residues. V3J clonotypes were defined as sequences sharing an identical inferred V gene, J gene, and CDR3 amino acid sequence. Percentage overlap between repertoires was calculated by dividing the number of shared unique clonotypes by the size of the smaller repertoire. Richness of each repertoire was evaluated using RTK rarefaction, the Chao1 estimator, and Recon v2.1 estimates of unobserved clonotypes. Generation probabilities were computed with OLGA for all TCRbeta clonotypes obtained by the gDNA method from several donors. The immuneACCESS repertoire file appears here via TCRdb, limited to in-frame rearrangements. These files lack a portion of the clones; in checked studies, under half of the deficit traces to unresolved V genes, and the cause of the others is not known. V, J and clone size derive from that table, while D and trimming were established from the DNA sequence. Recorded for this sample are millions of clones; 93% of them occurred a single time. Together, the top ten hold roughly 1.8% of the sample.

This TCR was recovered from a man younger than 35 in good health. Some clones in this sample may be carry-over from other donors' samples. The sequenced sample consisted of naive CD8+ T cells from PBMCs. The sample's cell subset or site, from its label and the paper: CD45RA+CCR7+. Recombination joined TRBV27 with TRBJ2-2; TRBD1 is a possible D gene, resting on 5 matching bases. The DNA sequence is as follows: TGTGCCAGCAGTTCAGGGCTAACCGGGGAGCTGTTTTTT. This translates into CASSSGLTGELFF.